This paragraph reports one T cell receptor (beta chain). This entry is derived from a study of blood T cell repertoires in COVID-19. Turning to the study itself: Samples representing acute and convalescent COVID-19 were sourced from the United States, Italy and Spain. The analysed material was cDNA or gDNA that came from T cells, B-cell-depleted T cells, or PBMCs.

As originally analysed: Counts of nucleated cells, estimated from reference gene primer amplification, were obtained. Profiling relied on immunoSEQ multiplex PCR, and the TCRdb table lists in-frame clones only, not all of them. The V and J calls and clone size come from that table; D and trimming were worked out from the DNA. The table shows around 100,000 clones, with around 89% occurring only once. V gave up 1 base and J gave up 7 bases; unmatched junction bases: 0. The CDR3 is made up of 12 amino acids. The sample consisted of peripheral blood. The rearrangement uses TRBV12-3 or TRBV12-4 and TRBJ1-1; 7 nucleotides line up with TRBD1. The source of this sequence is a woman aged 45-65 years with acute or convalescent COVID-19. The DNA for the CDR3 is TGTGCCAGCAGTTTAGGGACAGGTGAAGCTTTCTTT. Encoded protein: CASSLGTGEAFF.